This passage covers 31 T cell receptor beta chains from one sample sequenced in a study of lymphopenia after photon versus proton radiotherapy. The table came from immunoSEQ multiplex PCR; TCRdb's copy has only in-frame clones and leaves some out. The sample shows around 55,000 clones, less than 85% of them seen only once. The sample consisted of peripheral blood, taken from a patient treated with proton-based radiotherapy. The receptors come from a man aged 55 to 69 with pancreatic cancer.

The chain links TRBV4-2 to TRBJ2-7; the D gene is possibly TRBD2 (6 bases). The length of the CDR3 is 15 residues. V was cut by 1 base and J by 0 bases, with 10 bases left in between. Germline assignment: CDR1 LGHNA and CDR2 YNFKEQ. In DNA, the CDR3 is TGTGCCAGCAGCCAAGTAACGGGAGCCTCCTACGAGCAGTACTTC. This sequence encodes CASSQVTGASYEQYF.

This chain uses TRBV14 with TRBJ1-6; D unclear. V was trimmed by 4 bases and J by 8 bases, leaving 12 bases between them. Germline V lookup: CDR1 SGHDN, CDR2 FVKESK. The CDR3 contains 14 residues. This chain's CDR3 is CASSPRVLDSPLHF. CDR3 coding DNA: TGTGCCAGCAGCCCTAGGGTATTGGATTCACCCCTCCACTTT.

This clone was observed a few times. The rearrangement links TRBV15 to TRBJ2-1, with D possibly being TRBD2 (6 bases). V dropped 4 bases and J dropped 4 bases, with 14 bases sitting between them. Per the germline V gene, CDR1 is LNHNV and CDR2 is YYDKDF (reference sequence). The CDR3 runs 15 residues. The CDR3 DNA reads TGTGCCACCAGCAATCCGGGGGTGCGATACAATGAGCAGTTCTTC. It is translated as CATSNPGVRYNEQFF.

This clone was counted a few times. The J gene is TRBJ2-7, the V gene TRBV5-1; 9 positions agree with TRBD1. CDR1 and CDR2 from the germline V gene are SGHRS and YFSETQ. V lost 0 bases and J lost 6; bases outside the gene matches: 7. The length of the CDR3 is 15 residues. The CDR3 nucleotides are TGCGCCAGCAGCTTGGCCGCACAGGGGGCAGGCGAGCAGTACTTC. Translated: CASSLAAQGAGEQYF.

The chain uses TRBV28 and TRBJ1-2; 8 bases line up with TRBD1. Germline assignment: CDR1 MDHEN and CDR2 SYDVKM. This CDR3 spans 15 amino acids. The V and J ends lost 5 bases and 5 bases, in that order; junction bases with no gene match: 10. Here the CDR3 DNA reads TGTGCCAGCAGTCCCGGAGGACAGGGAGTTTATGGCTACACCTTC. Translation: CASSPGGQGVYGYTF.

J is TRBJ2-2 and V is TRBV28; D remains ambiguous. V lost 6 bases and J 6 bases, leaving 20 bases between the germline ends. This CDR3 contains 16 residues. Germline V gives CDR1 MDHEN, CDR2 SYDVKM. In DNA, the CDR3 is TGTGCCAGCAGCTTGCACCGAAGCAGTCGCGCCGGGGAGCTGTTTTTT. It codes for CASSLHRSSRAGELFF.

This chain connects TRBV2 to TRBJ1-5, with D possibly TRBD1 on 5 matching bases. Germline V gene sequence: CDR1 SNHLY, CDR2 FYNNEI. The CDR3 is 14 residues long. Trimming left V 6 bases short and J 1 base short, with 10 bases between. The chain's CDR3 is CASRSGLSNQPQHF. The CDR3 nucleotides read TGTGCCAGCAGATCAGGGCTAAGCAATCAGCCCCAGCATTTT. Based on the CDR3 plus reference TRBV2 and TRBJ1-5, the full variable domain is EPEVTQTPSHQVTQMGQEVILRCVPISNHLYFYWYRQILGQKVEFLVSFYNNEISEKSEIFDDQFSVERPDGSNFTLKIRSTKLEDSAMYFCASRSGLSNQPQHFGDGTRLSIL.

The gene calls are TRBV27 and TRBJ1-5; 7 bases map to TRBD1. The CDR3 has 15 residues. Germline CDR1 MNHEY, CDR2 SMNVEV (reference sequence). The V segment lost 6 bases and the J segment 0 bases; nucleotides outside the gene matches: 5. This CDR3 is CASSRQGFSNQPQHF. CDR3 nucleotide sequence: TGTGCCAGCAGCAGACAGGGCTTTAGCAATCAGCCCCAGCATTTT.

This chain links TRBV25-1 with TRBJ2-5; D may be TRBD2 (6 bases). V lost 4 bases, J lost 1 base, and 13 bases lay in between. The germline V gene has CDR1 MGHDK and CDR2 SYGVNS. The CDR3 spans 15 residues. Here the CDR3 reads CASSAPAGLQETQYF. CDR3 sequence (DNA): TGTGCCAGCAGTGCACCGGCGGGACTCCAAGAGACCCAGTACTTC.

There are a few counts of this clone. The rearrangement joins TRBV7-6 to TRBJ1-1; the match to TRBD1 covers 8 bases. This CDR3 is 15 amino acids long. V lost 5 bases to trimming and J lost 3 bases; unmatched junction nucleotides: 8. Germline V gene sequence: CDR1 SGHVS, CDR2 FNYEAQ. CDR3 DNA: TGTGCCAGCAGCCCCCAACAGGGGGGTTACACTGAAGCTTTCTTT. It translates to CASSPQQGGYTEAFF.

The chain has TRBV19 and TRBJ2-1, with 9 bases fitting TRBD1. The V gene end was trimmed by 6 bases and the J gene end by 3 bases; junction bases not matched to a gene: 6. The CDR3 runs to 15 residues. In germline, CDR1 is LNHDA, CDR2 SQIVND (reference sequence). This CDR3 reads CASSPTGGLYNEQFF. CDR3 nucleotide sequence: TGTGCCAGTAGCCCGACAGGGGGTCTCTACAATGAGCAGTTCTTC. The variable domain in full, with the rest retrieved from reference TRBV19 and TRBJ2-1, is DGGITQSPKYLFRKEGQNVTLSCEQNLNHDAMYWYRQDPGQGLRLIYYSQIVNDFQKGDIAEGYSVSREKKESFPLTVTSAQKNPTAFYLCASSPTGGLYNEQFFGPGTRLTVL.

The chain employs TRBV21-1 and TRBJ2-7; the table calls TRBD2, which could not be checked here. TRBV21-1 is a recognized pseudogene. CDR3 length: 11 residues. CDR3 in amino acids: CASTSGYEQYF. For the CDR3, the DNA is TGTGCCAGCACTAGCGGCTACGAGCAGTACTTC.

The chain links TRBV30 to TRBJ1-4, with D possibly matching TRBD1 (6 bases). The germline V gene has CDR1 GTSNPN and CDR2 SVGIG (reference sequence). Trimming removed 2 bases from V and 11 bases from J, with 18 bases in between. CDR3 size: 14 residues. The CDR3 nucleotides are TGTGCCTGGAGTTCCGACAGAGGGGGACGGAAACTGTTTTTT. Translating gives CAWSSDRGGRKLFF.

The rearrangement joins TRBV19 to TRBJ2-1; 8 bases match TRBD1. The CDR3 covers 16 residues. With 5 bases clipped from V and 7 bases from J, the junction kept 13 bases outside the gene matches. Looked up from germline, CDR1 is LNHDA and CDR2 is SQIVND (reference sequence). The CDR3 nucleotides read TGTGCCAGTAGTCCGAGCCCGGGACAGGCCACAAATGAGCAGTTCTTC. Residues: CASSPSPGQATNEQFF. Supplemented by reference TRBV19 and TRBJ2-1, the full variable domain reads DGGITQSPKYLFRKEGQNVTLSCEQNLNHDAMYWYRQDPGQGLRLIYYSQIVNDFQKGDIAEGYSVSREKKESFPLTVTSAQKNPTAFYLCASSPSPGQATNEQFFGPGTRLTVL.

V is TRBV5-6 and J is TRBJ2-3, with D uncertain. This CDR3 has 13 amino acids. Germline CDR1 and CDR2: SGHDT and YYEEEE. The V and J ends lost 6 bases and 4 bases respectively, with 12 bases between them. The CDR3 DNA is TGTGCCAGCAACCCTGCCGGTTCAGATACGCAGTATTTT. Its translation is CASNPAGSDTQYF.

This clone is categorized as medium-sized. V and J are TRBV4-3 and TRBJ2-7; D is possibly TRBD1 (6 bases). CDR3 length: 13 amino acids. In germline, CDR1 is LGHNA, CDR2 YSLEER. Trimming pared 3 bases from V and 6 bases from J, leaving 12 bases between. CDR3 region: CASSHTQGREQYF. The CDR3 bases are TGCGCCAGCAGCCATACACAGGGACGCGAGCAGTACTTC.

This sequence joins TRBV7-8 and TRBJ2-5; D not certain. Trimming removed 5 bases from V and 5 bases from J, with 18 bases in between. CDR3 length: 15 amino acids. From germline, CDR1 is SGHVS and CDR2 FQNEAQ. CDR3 sequence (DNA): TGTGCCAGCAGCAAATATAGGGATGGTGTTGAGACCCAGTACTTC. It specifies CASSKYRDGVETQYF. Complete variable domain (other parts from reference TRBV7-8 and TRBJ2-5): GAGVSQSPRYKVAKRGQDVALRCDPISGHVSLFWYQQALGQGPEFLTYFQNEAQLDKSGLPSDRFFAERPEGSVSTLKIQRTQQEDSAVYLCASSKYRDGVETQYFGPGTRLLVL.

V and J are TRBV18 and TRBJ2-7, with D perhaps matching TRBD1 (7 bases). The CDR3 is 15 residues long. The V end lost 3 bases, the J end lost 0 bases, and 12 bases lay between the germline ends. Germline assignment: CDR1 KGHSH and CDR2 LQKENI. The CDR3 region is CASSPQGGNSYEQYF. CDR3 DNA: TGTGCCAGCTCACCGCAGGGGGGAAACTCCTACGAGCAGTACTTC.

This clone was seen only once. The rearrangement joins TRBV19 to TRBJ1-4; no clear D gene. Germline CDR1 and CDR2: LNHDA and SQIVND (reference sequence). CDR3 length: 13 amino acids. Trimming cost V 4 bases and J 8 bases, with 11 bases left between them. The CDR3 DNA is TGTGCCAGTAGTAGTCAAAAGCACGAAAAACTGTTTTTT. It specifies CASSSQKHEKLFF.

The rearrangement links TRBV7-8 to TRBJ2-7, with D possibly TRBD1 on 6 matching bases. The V gene lost 5 bases and the J gene lost 3 bases, with 26 bases spanning the gap. This CDR3 region has 18 residues. Germline loops: CDR1 SGHVS, CDR2 FQNEAQ. CDR3 sequence (DNA): TGTGCCAGCAGCGCAGGTTGGGCTGCCGCCGGACAGAACTACGAGCAGTACTTC. Translated, it gives CASSAGWAAAGQNYEQYF.

The rearrangement joins TRBV7-9 to TRBJ1-2; 9 bases agree with TRBD1. Germline V gene data show CDR1 as SEHNR and CDR2 as FQNEAQ (reference sequence). This CDR3 has 15 amino acids. V lost 3 bases and J lost 4; bases outside the gene matches: 6. CDR3 nucleotides: TGTGCCAGCAGCTTCACAGGGGGCGCGAGCTATGGCTACACCTTC. Translating it yields CASSFTGGASYGYTF.

The V gene is TRBV6-5, the J gene TRBJ2-7; 13 bases line up with TRBD2. After removal of 5 bases from V and 7 bases from J, the junction contained 5 bases not matched to a gene. CDR3 length: 14 amino acids. Germline CDR1 MNHEY, CDR2 SVGAGI. CDR3 sequence reads: CASSGLAGAGEQYF. The CDR3, as DNA: TGTGCCAGCAGTGGACTAGCGGGAGCGGGTGAGCAGTACTTC.

V usage is TRBV9 and J usage is TRBJ2-7; D gene uncertain. Trimming shortened V by 0 bases and J by 3 bases, and 16 bases separated the two germline ends. Germline values: CDR1 SGDLS, CDR2 YYNGEE. The CDR3 contains 16 residues. Written as DNA, the CDR3 is TGTGCCAGCAGCGTAGGCCCTTCTGATCAAGGCTACGAGCAGTACTTC. Its translation is CASSVGPSDQGYEQYF.

The chain combines TRBV5-1 with TRBJ2-7, with D tentatively TRBD2 (5 bases). The CDR3 covers 15 residues. Trimming removed 0 bases at V and 5 bases at J, with 15 bases between. Germline V gene sequence: CDR1 SGHRS, CDR2 YFSETQ. The CDR3 DNA sequence: TGCGCCAGCAGCTTGGCTAGCTACAGACAAGACGAGCAGTACTTC. Translated: CASSLASYRQDEQYF. The entire variable domain, with the rest obtained from reference TRBV5-1 and TRBJ2-7, is as follows: KAGVTQTPRYLIKTRGQQVTLSCSPISGHRSVSWYQQTPGQGLQFLFEYFSETQRNKGNFPGRFSGRQFSNSRSEMNVSTLELGDSALYLCASSLASYRQDEQYFGPGTRLTVT.

This clone was counted once. The chain uses TRBV19 and TRBJ2-3, with D perhaps TRBD2 (6 bases). Germline assignment: CDR1 LNHDA and CDR2 SQIVND (reference sequence). V lost 3 bases, J lost 5 bases, and 9 bases lay in between. The CDR3 length is 13 residues. CDR3 coding DNA: TGTGCCAGTAGTATCGGGGGAGGAGATACGCAGTATTTT. Translated, it gives CASSIGGGDTQYF. The whole variable domain, remainder taken from reference TRBV19 and TRBJ2-3, is DGGITQSPKYLFRKEGQNVTLSCEQNLNHDAMYWYRQDPGQGLRLIYYSQIVNDFQKGDIAEGYSVSREKKESFPLTVTSAQKNPTAFYLCASSIGGGDTQYFGPGTRLTVL.

The chain couples TRBV5-6 to TRBJ2-7; 11 bases fit TRBD2. CDR1 is SGHDT and CDR2 is YYEEEE in the germline V gene. The CDR3 is 14 residues long. The trim removed 2 bases at V and 6 bases at J, leaving 4 bases unmatched. The CDR3 nucleotides read TGTGCCAGCAGCTTACTAGCGGGAGTAGCCGAGCAGTACTTC. This translates into CASSLLAGVAEQYF.

V and J are TRBV7-2 and TRBJ2-4; D gene unclear. The CDR3 spans 13 residues. CDR1 is SGHTA, CDR2 FQGNSA, per germline. The V end lost 5 bases, the J end lost 9 bases, and 14 bases lay between the germline ends. CDR3 region: CASSLGYVGIQYF. The CDR3 DNA sequence: TGTGCCAGCAGCCTAGGGTATGTGGGCATTCAGTACTTC. The entire variable domain, with the rest obtained from reference TRBV7-2 and TRBJ2-4, is as follows: GAGVSQSPSNKVTEKGKDVELRCDPISGHTALYWYRQSLGQGLEFLIYFQGNSAPDKSGLPSDRFSAERTGGSVSTLTIQRTQQEDSAVYLCASSLGYVGIQYFGAGTRLSVL.

The CDR3 bases are TGCGCCAGCAGCTTGAGATCTCTAGCGGGAGGCACTAACACCGGGGAGCTGTTTTTT. Its protein is CASSLRSLAGGTNTGELFF. The chain joins TRBV5-1 to TRBJ2-2, with 11 positions matching TRBD2. Trimming cost V 1 base and J 2 bases; bases outside gene matches: 10. CDR3 length equals 19 residues. CDR1 SGHRS and CDR2 YFSETQ come from the germline V gene. Drawing the rest from reference TRBV5-1 and TRBJ2-2, the complete variable domain is KAGVTQTPRYLIKTRGQQVTLSCSPISGHRSVSWYQQTPGQGLQFLFEYFSETQRNKGNFPGRFSGRQFSNSRSEMNVSTLELGDSALYLCASSLRSLAGGTNTGELFFGEGSRLTVL.

This clone came up once. CDR3 DNA: TGTGCCAGCAGTGAAGTGACCGGGACAGGCTATGGGGTAAACTATGGCTACACCTTC. Its translation is CASSEVTGTGYGVNYGYTF. The chain carries TRBV2 and TRBJ1-2; TRBD1 matches at 8 bases. CDR1 is SNHLY and CDR2 is FYNNEI in the germline V gene. The V gene end was trimmed by 1 base and the J gene end by 2 bases; junction bases not matched to a gene: 15. The CDR3 sequence is 19 residues long.

This chain links TRBV11-2 with TRBJ1-2; D not certain. With 1 base removed from V and 3 bases from J, the gap between germline ends came to 6 bases. The CDR3 runs 13 residues. Germline-derived CDR1 and CDR2 are SGHAT and FQNNGV. CDR3 residues: CASSLVQYYGYTF. The CDR3 DNA reads as TGTGCCAGCAGCTTAGTTCAATACTATGGCTACACCTTC. Full variable domain (outside the CDR3, taken from reference TRBV11-2 and TRBJ1-2): EAGVAQSPRYKIIEKRQSVAFWCNPISGHATLYWYQQILGQGPKLLIQFQNNGVVDDSQLPKDRFSAERLKGVDSTLKIQPAKLEDSAVYLCASSLVQYYGYTFGSGTRLTVV.

The chain combines TRBV19 with TRBJ2-3; unclear D gene. CDR3 length: 13 residues. V lost 2 bases, J lost 6 bases, and 9 bases lay in between. Germline CDR1 reads LNHDA; CDR2 reads SQIVND (reference sequence). The CDR3 loop is CASSIQALDTQYF. The CDR3 region has the DNA TGTGCCAGTAGTATACAAGCCCTTGATACGCAGTATTTT.